This is a list of T cell receptor beta chains from one sample in a study of T cell repertoires in cytomegalovirus infection. One entry per CDR3 protein results from TCRdb running MiXCR on the reads. The sample yields about 320,000 distinct CDR3 sequences, 8% to 10% seen once. The sample consisted of PBMCs. These receptors were taken from a human donor in good health (CMV status not recorded). Some clones in this sample may be carry-over from other donors' samples. CDR3s include the opening cysteine and the closing phenylalanine or tryptophan. Fields, in order: CDR3 length, clone size, D gene, J gene, V gene, CDR3 DNA, CDR3 protein. D genes are given only for firm matches. Clone size appears in some rows only: once, few, many, or a class for an expanded clone.

14 | many | . | TRBJ1-1 | TRBV7-2 | TGTGCCAGCAGCTTAGGTGTCAGAAGGACTGAAGCTTTCTTT | CASSLGVRRTEAFF
13 | many | . | TRBJ2-7 | TRBV7-2 | TGTGCCAGCACTAGTCCTTCCTCCTACGAGCAGTACTTC | CASTSPSSYEQYF
13 | many | . | TRBJ2-5 | TRBV12-3/TRBV12-4 | TGTGCCAGCAGTTTATGGGGGTCTGAGACCCAGTACTTC | CASSLWGSETQYF
15 | many | . | TRBJ2-5 | TRBV7-6 | TGTGCCAGCAGCTTAGTGACCCGACCCCAAGAGACCCAGTACTTC | CASSLVTRPQETQYF
16 | many | TRBD1 | TRBJ2-7 | TRBV7-2 | TGTGCCAGCAGCTTAACTGGGACAGGGAAGCCCTACGAGCAGTACTTC | CASSLTGTGKPYEQYF
14 | . | . | TRBJ1-1 | TRBV28 | TGTGCCAGCAGCCACGCCGTCGCTCCCCCTGAAGCTTTCTTT | CASSHAVAPPEAFF
16 | many | . | TRBJ2-2 | TRBV5-4 | TGTGCCAGCAGTTCGGCACAGGGCAAGAACACCGGGGAGCTGTTTTTT | CASSSAQGKNTGELFF
13 | . | . | TRBJ2-1 | TRBV6-5 | TGTGCCAGCAGTACTGGACGCTACAATGAGCAGTTCTTC | CASSTGRYNEQFF
15 | few | TRBD2 | TRBJ2-3 | TRBV6-2/TRBV6-3 | TGTGCCAGCAGTACACCTAGCGGGAGCGTAGATACGCAGTATTTT | CASSTPSGSVDTQYF
14 | few | TRBD1 | TRBJ1-5 | TRBV28 | TGTGCCAGCAGGACAGGGCTTGGGAATCAGCCCCAGCATTTT | CASRTGLGNQPQHF
14 | many | . | TRBJ2-5 | TRBV7-2 | TGTGCCAGCAGCTTGGTAGCGGAAGAAGAGACCCAGTACTTC | CASSLVAEEETQYF
13 | many | . | TRBJ1-1 | TRBV7-3 | TGTGCCAGCAGCCCCGCCGGGACACTTGAAGCTTTCTTT | CASSPAGTLEAFF
16 | many | TRBD2 | TRBJ2-5 | TRBV7-2 | TGTGCCAGCAGCCTTAGGACTAGCGGGAGAATAGAGACCCAGTACTTC | CASSLRTSGRIETQYF
14 | few | TRBD2 | TRBJ2-5 | TRBV7-2 | TGTGCCAGCAGCCCCGGACTAGTTAAAGAGACCCAGTACTTC | CASSPGLVKETQYF
14 | . | TRBD1 | TRBJ1-2 | TRBV30 | TGTGCCTGGAGTGCGTCGACAGGGGGTTATGGCTACACCTTC | CAWSASTGGYGYTF
13 | . | . | TRBJ1-5 | TRBV19 | TGTGCCAGTAGTGAAACAGGGTATCAGCCCCAGCATTTT | CASSETGYQPQHF
15 | . | . | TRBJ2-1 | TRBV7-6 | TGTGCCAGCAGCTTAAGACCCCACTCCTACAATGAGCAGTTCTTC | CASSLRPHSYNEQFF
14 | few | . | TRBJ2-7 | TRBV10-3 | TGTGCCATCAGTGAGTCGAAGGGCTCCTACGAGCAGTACTTC | CAISESKGSYEQYF
13 | few | TRBD1 | TRBJ2-1 | TRBV7-2 | TGTGCCAGCAGCTTAGGACCGGACAGGGGAAAGTTCTTC | CASSLGPDRGKFF
17 | many | TRBD1 | TRBJ2-3 | TRBV24-1 | TGTGCCACCAGTGATTTGGGACAGGGGGCCGGCACAGATACGCAGTATTTT | CATSDLGQGAGTDTQYF
17 | . | TRBD1 | TRBJ1-4 | TRBV20-1 | TGCAGTGCTAGAGTTAGGACAGGGGACTCGGCCAATGAAAAACTGTTTTTT | CSARVRTGDSANEKLFF
14 | many | TRBD1 | TRBJ2-7 | TRBV28 | TGTGCCAGCAGTTTATGGACAGGGGGCTACGAGCAGTACTTC | CASSLWTGGYEQYF
16 | few | . | TRBJ2-1 | TRBV9 | TGTGCCAGCAGCGTAGGTCGAGCGGGCCCATCCAATGAGCAGTTCTTC | CASSVGRAGPSNEQFF